The 6 T cell receptor beta chains below come from one sample, sequenced in a study of CD8+ T cells in alopecia areata. Extracted RNA was reverse transcribed into cDNA, the sequencing template. Measured with immunoSEQ multiplex PCR; TCRdb has only the in-frame clones, and not every one. The data show roughly 110,000 clones, none appearing only once, with roughly 21% held by the ten largest. What was sequenced was lesional skin. The receptors derive from a C3H/HeJ mouse with alopecia areata. MHC haplotype of the strain: H2-k.

On this clone itself: At residue 13, TCRdb's protein disagrees with the DNA translation; the protein shown here derives from the DNA. Gene names are mouse gene names. The observed sequence ends 3 residues before the CDR3 terminus, with the missing tail filled in from the germline J gene. This chain joins TRBV1 and TRBJ1-3; TRBD1 aligns across 8 bases. From germline, CDR1 is NSQYPW and CDR2 LRSPGD (reference sequence). Unmatched junction bases numbered 3, after V lost 2 bases and J lost 0 bases. This CDR3 has 16 amino acids. CDR3 in amino acids: CTCSARTGFSGNTLYF. Incomplete CDR3 DNA: TGCACCTGCAGTGCAAGGACAGGGTTTTCTGGAAATACG.

This clone was seen only a few times. The germline and genes are mouse ones. The DNA ends 4 residues before the CDR3 does, and the rest of the CDR3 is filled in from the germline J gene. The chain couples TRBV12-1 to TRBJ2-1; 9 bases align to TRBD1. From germline, CDR1 is SGHSN and CDR2 HYEKVE. This CDR3 comprises 16 residues. J gave up 1 base and V 4 bases, and 7 bases lay outside the gene matches. Incomplete CDR3 DNA: TGTGCCAGCTCCGGACAGGGGACGGCGAACTATGCT. Amino acid sequence: CASSGQGTANYA. In full, the CDR3 reads CASSGQGTANYAEQFF.

With regard to this clone: Genes and germline are mouse. The read stops 4 residues short of the end of the CDR3; the missing end is completed from the germline J gene. The chain is built from TRBV1 and TRBJ2-5, with a weak D call TRBD2 (7 bases). The CDR3 spans 16 residues. Germline CDR1 reads NSQYPW; CDR2 reads LRSPGD (reference sequence). The DNA read from the CDR3 is TGCACCTGCAGTGCAGAAGGAAGGGGGGCAGAGGAC. This translates into CTCSAEGRGAED. The complete CDR3 reads CTCSAEGRGAEDTQYF.

This clone was observed a few times. Germline and genes: mouse. The CDR3 extends 4 residues past the end of the read, so its final part is completed from the germline J gene. The V gene is TRBV13-3, the J gene TRBJ1-1; a possible D gene is TRBD1 (6 bases). The CDR3 runs to 14 residues. Germline V gene sequence: CDR1 NNHDY, CDR2 SYVADS. V lost 6 bases to trimming and J lost 0 bases, with 12 bases between them. The CDR3 DNA, read in part, is TGTGCCAGCACCCCGACAGGTCCAAACACA. Protein sequence: CASTPTGPNT. The full CDR3 protein reads CASTPTGPNTEVFF.

As for this clone: Gene names are the mouse ones. The read terminates 4 residues ahead of where the CDR3 ends, so the germline J gene completes it. This chain joins TRBV1 and TRBJ2-1; the match to TRBD2 covers 7 bases. Per the germline V gene, CDR1 is NSQYPW and CDR2 is LRSPGD (reference sequence). The ends lost 1 base at V and 0 bases at J; junction bases unmatched: 3. This CDR3 has 16 residues. The CDR3 spells CTCSAVLGHNYAEQFF. Partial CDR3 DNA: TGCACCTGCAGTGCAGTACTGGGGCATAACTATGCT.

This clone was found a few times. A junction boundary mismatches the germline segment, possibly from a read error. Gene names denote mouse genes. The read stops 4 residues short of the end of the CDR3; the missing end is completed from the germline J gene. This chain uses TRBV1 with TRBJ1-4, with D unresolved. Looked up from germline, CDR1 is NSQYPW and CDR2 is LRSPGD (reference sequence). The CDR3 runs to 15 residues. The CDR3 here is CTCSAAHPSHERLFF. CDR3 DNA, as far as it was read: TGCACCTGCAGTGCAGCACACCCTTCCCACGAA.